This T cell receptor (beta chain) was retrieved from a study of graft-versus-host responses after intestinal transplantation. Study-wide background: Anti-thymocyte globulin induction, then tacrolimus and steroids for about 3 years, went to all recipients. Study results and caveats: Allografts from individuals with graft-donor T cell macrochimerism displayed high graft-versus-host to host-versus-graft clonal ratios.

Libraries were prepared by immunoSEQ multiplex PCR; TCRdb keeps only in-frame clonotypes and omits some of them. The sample consists of 85,000 to 90,000 clones, 75% to 90% of them appearing once. Germline lookup yields CDR1 MNHNY and CDR2 SVGAGI (reference sequence). The CDR3 sequence is 13 residues long. V was shortened by 2 bases and J by 1 base, with 4 bases between the two germline ends. As concerns this clone: The antigen is undetermined.

The sequencing here drew on unstimulated CD8+ T cells sorted from spleen or lymph node cells, taken before intestinal transplant. The source of this sequence is a human donor who received an intestinal transplant. The V call is TRBV6-6, the J call TRBJ2-3; D unclear. The CDR3 region is CASSYQGTDTQYF. Written as DNA, the CDR3 is TGTGCCAGCAGTTACCAGGGCACAGATACGCAGTATTTT.